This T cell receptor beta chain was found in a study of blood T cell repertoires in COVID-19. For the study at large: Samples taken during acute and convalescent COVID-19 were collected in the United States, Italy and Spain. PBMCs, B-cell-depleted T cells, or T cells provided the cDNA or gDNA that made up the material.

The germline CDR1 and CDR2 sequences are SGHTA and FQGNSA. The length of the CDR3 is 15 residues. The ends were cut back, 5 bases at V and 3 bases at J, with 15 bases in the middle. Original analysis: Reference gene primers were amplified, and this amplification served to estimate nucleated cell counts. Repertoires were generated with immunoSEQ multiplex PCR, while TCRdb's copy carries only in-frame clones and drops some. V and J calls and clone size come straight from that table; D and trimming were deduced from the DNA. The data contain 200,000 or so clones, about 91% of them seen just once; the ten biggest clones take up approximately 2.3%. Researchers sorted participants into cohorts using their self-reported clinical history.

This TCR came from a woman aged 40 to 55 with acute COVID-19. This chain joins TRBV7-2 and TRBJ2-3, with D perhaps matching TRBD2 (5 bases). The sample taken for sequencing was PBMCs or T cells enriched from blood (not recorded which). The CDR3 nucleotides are TGTGCCAGCAGCCCAGAAGGAGGCCGAACAGATACGCAGTATTTT. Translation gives CASSPEGGRTDTQYF.